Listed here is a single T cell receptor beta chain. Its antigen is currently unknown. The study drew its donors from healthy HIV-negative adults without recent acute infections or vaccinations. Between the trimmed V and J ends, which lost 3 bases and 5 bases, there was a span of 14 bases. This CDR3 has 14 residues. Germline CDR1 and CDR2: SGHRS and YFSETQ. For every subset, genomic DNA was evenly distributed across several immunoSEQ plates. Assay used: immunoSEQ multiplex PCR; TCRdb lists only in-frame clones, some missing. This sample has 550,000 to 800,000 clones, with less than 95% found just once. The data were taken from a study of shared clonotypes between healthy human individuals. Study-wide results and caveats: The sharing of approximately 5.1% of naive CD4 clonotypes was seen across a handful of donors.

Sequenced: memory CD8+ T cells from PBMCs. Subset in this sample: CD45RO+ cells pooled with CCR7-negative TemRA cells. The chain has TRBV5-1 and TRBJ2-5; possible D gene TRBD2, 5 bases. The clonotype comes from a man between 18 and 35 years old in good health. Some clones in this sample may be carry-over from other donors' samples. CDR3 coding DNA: TGCGCCAGCAGCTCCGGACTTTCTGGCGAGACCCAGTACTTC. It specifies CASSSGLSGETQYF. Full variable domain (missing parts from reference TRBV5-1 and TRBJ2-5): KAGVTQTPRYLIKTRGQQVTLSCSPISGHRSVSWYQQTPGQGLQFLFEYFSETQRNKGNFPGRFSGRQFSNSRSEMNVSTLELGDSALYLCASSSGLSGETQYFGPGTRLLVL.